This T cell receptor (beta chain) was obtained from a study of spatial heterogeneity in lung cancer. Whole-study context: Strong correlation was found between tumor-region TCR transcript counts and a T cell module score from matched bulk RNA-seq. Raw reads showed each unique TCR and UMI combination turning up more than ten times on average. General observations from the study: Counts that tracked tumor mutation counts were those of expanded intratumoral alpha and beta TCRs. Tumor T cells had an estimated coverage that came to around 6.5% for alpha chains and under 15% for beta chains.

As to time point: sample taken at primary tumor resection. Tumor, nontumor lung or frozen PBMC supplied whole RNA, sequenced without sorting. CDR1 is SGHRS, CDR2 YFSETQ, per germline. V lost 0 bases, J lost 5 bases, and 4 bases stayed unmatched. CDR3 length: 15 residues. TCRdb redid the calling of the 5' RACE reads with MiXCR, one entry per CDR3 protein. The profile covers roughly 28,000 distinct CDR3 sequences, with approximately 6.5% appearing a single time and approximately 24% taken by the ten largest. This clonotype was found a few times. Its specificity is not known. The sample in question was lung tumor tissue, obtained at surgery. The TCR sequence derives from a male donor with early-stage non-small cell lung cancer. The chain couples TRBV5-1 to TRBJ2-1, with TRBD2 matching over 8 bases. CDR3 sequence: CASSLGSGGDNEQFF. In nucleotides, the CDR3 is TGCGCCAGCAGCTTGGGAAGCGGGGGAGACAATGAGCAGTTCTTC.